This passage covers 16 T cell receptor beta chains from one sample sequenced in a study of CD4 T cells in relation to SARS-CoV-2 and coronaviruses listed by TCRdb under 2021. CD4+ T cells from unexposed donors were collected before the COVID-19 pandemic (2011-2018). After approximately 11 days of culture, CD4+ T cells were isolated with the EasySep CD4+ T cell isolation kit. The antigens of these receptors remain unknown. To prepare the library, the immunoSEQ multiplex PCR assay was applied. TCRdb provides this immuneACCESS table in a form limited to in-frame rearrangements. Some clones are lacking; in checked studies, under half of them reflect an unresolved V gene, and why the rest are absent is not known. Present in this sample are roughly 15,000 clones, around three quarters of which were seen just once. The ten biggest clones cover roughly 11% of the sample. The sample taken for sequencing was CD4+ T cells from PBMCs, cultured in vitro. Receptors originate from a human donor in good health.

The chain has TRBV4-3 and TRBJ2-1; tentatively, D is TRBD1 or TRBD2 (6 bases each). With 2 bases removed from V and 5 bases from J, the gap between germline ends came to 22 bases. CDR1 LGHNA and CDR2 YSLEER come from the germline V gene. This CDR3 has 18 residues. The CDR3 region is CASSQLAWGAGRHNEQFF. The CDR3 DNA is TGCGCCAGCAGCCAATTGGCTTGGGGGGCAGGGAGACACAATGAGCAGTTCTTC.

This chain uses TRBV7-6 with TRBJ2-3, with 9 bases lining up with TRBD2. CDR3 size: 20 residues. In germline, CDR1 is SGHVS, CDR2 FNYEAQ. Trimming cost V 0 bases and J 4 bases; bases outside gene matches: 17. In nucleotides, the CDR3 is TGTGCCAGCAGCTTAGCGGTAGGGATGGGACTAGCCGGAGCAGCAGATACGCAGTATTTT. Its protein product is CASSLAVGMGLAGAADTQYF.

This clone has a handful of counts. The chain has TRBV2 and TRBJ2-7; D unresolved. The germline V gene encodes CDR1 SNHLY and CDR2 FYNNEI. This CDR3 contains 14 residues. V was cut by 4 bases and J by 4 bases, with 14 bases left in between. CDR3 loop: CASSGDIVDYEQYF. The CDR3 nucleotides read TGTGCCAGCAGTGGGGATATAGTTGATTACGAGCAGTACTTC.

J is TRBJ1-2 and V is TRBV7-9, with 7 bases aligning to TRBD1. The V and J ends lost 5 bases and 4 bases, in that order; junction bases with no gene match: 7. This CDR3 spans 14 amino acids. Germline V lookup: CDR1 SEHNR, CDR2 FQNEAQ (reference sequence). This CDR3 reads CASSLPDRTYGYTF. CDR3 bases: TGTGCCAGCAGCCTGCCGGACAGGACCTATGGCTACACCTTC.

Written as DNA, the CDR3 is TGTGCCAGCAGTTACACTTTGGGACCCCACAGGGGGCAGCCCCAGCATTTT. Its translation is CASSYTLGPHRGQPQHF. V gene TRBV6-2 or TRBV6-3 combines with J gene TRBJ1-5; 8 bases align to TRBD1. There are 17 residues in the CDR3. After removal of 2 bases from V and 7 bases from J, the junction contained 13 bases not matched to a gene. The V gene's germline CDR1 is MNHEY and CDR2 SVGEGT.

This clone showed up just once. The rearrangement links TRBV20-1 to TRBJ1-2; D gene unclear. From germline, CDR1 is DFQATT and CDR2 SNEGSKA (reference sequence). The CDR3 loop spans 11 amino acids. V was shortened by 1 base and J by 3 bases, with 3 bases between the two germline ends. The CDR3 protein is CSARGHYGYTF. The CDR3 DNA sequence: TGCAGTGCTAGAGGCCACTATGGCTACACCTTC.

The genes are TRBV7-2 and TRBJ2-7; 7 bases align to TRBD2. From germline, CDR1 is SGHTA and CDR2 FQGNSA. CDR3 length equals 14 residues. The V gene end was trimmed by 2 bases and the J gene end by 0 bases; junction bases not matched to a gene: 1. CDR3 in DNA: TGTGCCAGCAGCTTACAGCGGGACTCCTACGAGCAGTACTTC. The encoded protein is CASSLQRDSYEQYF. The full variable domain, in which reference TRBV7-2 and TRBJ2-7 provide the parts outside the CDR3, is GAGVSQSPSNKVTEKGKDVELRCDPISGHTALYWYRQSLGQGLEFLIYFQGNSAPDKSGLPSDRFSAERTGGSVSTLTIQRTQQEDSAVYLCASSLQRDSYEQYFGPGTRLTVT.

The table lists this clone with a count of one. Here the CDR3 DNA reads TGTGCCAGCTCACCACAGGACAGGGAGAGCGAGCAGTACTTC. It yields the protein CASSPQDRESEQYF. The chain employs TRBV18 and TRBJ2-7, with 8 bases aligning to TRBD1. CDR1 is KGHSH and CDR2 is LQKENI in the germline V gene. There are 14 residues in the CDR3. V was pared by 1 base and J by 6 bases, with 5 bases of the junction left unmatched.

V and J are TRBV18 and TRBJ1-2, with 7 bases fitting TRBD1. Germline trimming cut 1 base from V and 2 bases from J; bases unmatched to any gene: 10. The germline gives CDR1 KGHSH, CDR2 LQKENI. The CDR3 sequence is 17 residues long. CDR3 in amino acids: CASSPQAWLTGNYGYTF. In nucleotides, the CDR3 is TGTGCCAGCTCACCACAAGCCTGGCTGACAGGGAACTATGGCTACACCTTC.

This clone showed up just a few times. This chain uses TRBV4-3 with TRBJ2-1, with unresolved D. The V end was cut by 4 bases, the J end by 7 bases, with 20 bases between. This CDR3 is 16 amino acids long. Germline V lookup: CDR1 LGHNA, CDR2 YSLEER. The CDR3: CASSPGTGRSWNEQFF. The CDR3 region has the DNA TGCGCCAGCAGCCCCGGAACCGGTCGTTCATGGAATGAGCAGTTCTTC.

This clone showed up just once. The chain links TRBV9 to TRBJ1-3, with D unresolved. Germline V gene data show CDR1 as SGDLS and CDR2 as YYNGEE. V shed 2 bases and J shed 2 bases, with 5 bases lying between them. This CDR3 comprises 13 residues. The CDR3 DNA follows: TGTGCCAGCAGCGTCCTCCCTGGAAACACCATATATTTT. Its protein is CASSVLPGNTIYF.

The chain carries TRBV4-3 and TRBJ2-5, with 10 bases identical to TRBD2. Germline V gives CDR1 LGHNA, CDR2 YSLEER. V was clipped by 0 bases and J by 4 bases; unmatched bases: 11. The CDR3 has 18 residues. CDR3 coding DNA: TGCGCCAGCAGCCAAGAAGGGCTAGCGGGGGCCTACGGAGAGACCCAGTACTTC. Translated, it gives CASSQEGLAGAYGETQYF.

The chain recombines TRBV19 with TRBJ1-6; TRBD1 agrees at 12 bases. CDR3 size: 14 residues. V dropped 10 bases and J dropped 9; count of bases not matched to a gene: 7. From germline, CDR1 is LNHDA and CDR2 SQIVND (reference sequence). The CDR3 region is CATSEGQGASPLHF. For the CDR3, the DNA is TGTGCCACCAGTGAGGGACAGGGGGCTTCACCCCTCCACTTT.

The chain links TRBV30 to TRBJ1-5; 9 bases fit TRBD1. The V gene end was trimmed by 2 bases and the J gene end by 5 bases; junction bases not matched to a gene: 7. CDR3 length: 15 amino acids. CDR1 GTSNPN and CDR2 SVGIG come from the germline V gene (reference sequence). In DNA form, the CDR3 reads TGTGCCTGGAGTACCCTTGGGACAGGGCATCAGCCCCAGCATTTT. Protein: CAWSTLGTGHQPQHF.

The table lists this clone with a count of one. This chain connects TRBV27 to TRBJ2-5, with a weak D call TRBD2 (6 bases). The CDR3 consists of 14 residues. V was cut by 3 bases and J by 0 bases, with 8 bases left in between. Germline loops: CDR1 MNHEY, CDR2 SMNVEV (reference sequence). CDR3 in amino acids: CASSFGGYQETQYF. CDR3 DNA sequence: TGTGCCAGCAGTTTCGGAGGGTACCAAGAGACCCAGTACTTC.

This clone was counted a single time. The rearrangement joins TRBV2 to TRBJ2-1; 8 bases line up with TRBD2. Germline V CDR1 and CDR2: SNHLY, FYNNEI. The CDR3 runs 14 residues. Trimming cost V 5 bases and J 6 bases; bases outside gene matches: 6. As DNA, the CDR3 is TGTGCCAGCAGTCAGCGGGAGCTCAGCAATGAGCAGTTCTTC. Protein sequence: CASSQRELSNEQFF.